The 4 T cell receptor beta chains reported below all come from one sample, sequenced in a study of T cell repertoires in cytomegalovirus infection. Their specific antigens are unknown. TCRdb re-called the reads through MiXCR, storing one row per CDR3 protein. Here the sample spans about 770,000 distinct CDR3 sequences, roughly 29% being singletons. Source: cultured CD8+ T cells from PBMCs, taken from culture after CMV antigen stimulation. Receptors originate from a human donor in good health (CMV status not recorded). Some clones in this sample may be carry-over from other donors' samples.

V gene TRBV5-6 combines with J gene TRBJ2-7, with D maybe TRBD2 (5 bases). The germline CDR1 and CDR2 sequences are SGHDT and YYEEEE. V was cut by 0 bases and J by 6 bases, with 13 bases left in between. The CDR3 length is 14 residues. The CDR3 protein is CASSLERGILEQYV. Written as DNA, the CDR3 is TGTGCCAGCAGCTTGGAAAGAGGGATACTCGAGCAGTACGTC.

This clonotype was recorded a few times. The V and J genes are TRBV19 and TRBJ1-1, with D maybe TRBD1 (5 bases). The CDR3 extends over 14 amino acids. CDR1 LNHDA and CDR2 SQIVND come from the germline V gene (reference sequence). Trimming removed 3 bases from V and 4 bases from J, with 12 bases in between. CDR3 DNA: TGTGCCAGTAGTATCGCAGGGATTGGCACTGAAGCTTTCTTT. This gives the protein CASSIAGIGTEAFF.

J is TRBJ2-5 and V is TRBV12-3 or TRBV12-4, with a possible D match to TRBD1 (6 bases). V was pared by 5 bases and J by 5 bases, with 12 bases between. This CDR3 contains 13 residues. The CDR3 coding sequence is TGTGCCAGCAGTAAGAACAGGGTGGAGACCCAGTACTTC. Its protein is CASSKNRVETQYF.

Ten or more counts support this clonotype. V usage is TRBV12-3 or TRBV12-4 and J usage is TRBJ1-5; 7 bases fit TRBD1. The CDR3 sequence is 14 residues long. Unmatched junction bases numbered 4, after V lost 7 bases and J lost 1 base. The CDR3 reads CASTPGQSNQPQHF. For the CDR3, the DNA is TGTGCCAGCACCCCGGGACAGAGCAATCAGCCCCAGCATTTT.